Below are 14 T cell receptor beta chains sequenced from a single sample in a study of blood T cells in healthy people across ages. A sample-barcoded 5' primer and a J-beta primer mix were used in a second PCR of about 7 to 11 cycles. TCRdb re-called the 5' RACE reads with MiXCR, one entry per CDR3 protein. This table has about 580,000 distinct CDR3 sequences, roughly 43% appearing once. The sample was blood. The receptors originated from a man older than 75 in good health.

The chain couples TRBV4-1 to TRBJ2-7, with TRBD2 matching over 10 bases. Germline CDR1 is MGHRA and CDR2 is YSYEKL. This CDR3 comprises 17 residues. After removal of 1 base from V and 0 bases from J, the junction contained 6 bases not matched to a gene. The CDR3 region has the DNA TGCGCCAGCAGCCAAGGGGTAGCGGGGGGTTTCTCCTACGAGCAGTACTTC. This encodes CASSQGVAGGFSYEQYF.

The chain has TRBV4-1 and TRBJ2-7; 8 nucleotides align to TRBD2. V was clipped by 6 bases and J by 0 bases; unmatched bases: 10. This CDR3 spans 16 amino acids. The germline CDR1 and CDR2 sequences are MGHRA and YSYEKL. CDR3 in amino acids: CASSHRIAGNSYEQYF. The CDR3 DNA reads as TGCGCCAGCAGTCACCGAATAGCGGGGAACTCCTACGAGCAGTACTTC.

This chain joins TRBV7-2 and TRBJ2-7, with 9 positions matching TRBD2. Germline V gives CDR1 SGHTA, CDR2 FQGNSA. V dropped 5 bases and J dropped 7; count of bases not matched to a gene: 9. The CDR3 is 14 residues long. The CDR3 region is CASSGSGGPREQYF. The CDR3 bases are TGTGCCAGCAGCGGAAGCGGGGGGCCGCGTGAGCAGTACTTC.

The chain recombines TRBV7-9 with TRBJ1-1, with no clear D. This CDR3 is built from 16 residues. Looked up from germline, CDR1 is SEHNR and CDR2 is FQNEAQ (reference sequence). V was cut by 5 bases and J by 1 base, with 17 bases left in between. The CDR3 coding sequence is TGTGCCAGCAGCCCCCGGCTACGGGCCCCGAACACTGAAGCTTTCTTT. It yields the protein CASSPRLRAPNTEAFF.

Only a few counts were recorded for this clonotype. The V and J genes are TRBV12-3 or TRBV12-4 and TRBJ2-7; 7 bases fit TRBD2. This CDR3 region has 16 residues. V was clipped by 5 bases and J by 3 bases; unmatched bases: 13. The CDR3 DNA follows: TGTGCCAGCAGTCTCGGGTGGACTAGAATGGGCTACGAGCAGTACTTC. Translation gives CASSLGWTRMGYEQYF.

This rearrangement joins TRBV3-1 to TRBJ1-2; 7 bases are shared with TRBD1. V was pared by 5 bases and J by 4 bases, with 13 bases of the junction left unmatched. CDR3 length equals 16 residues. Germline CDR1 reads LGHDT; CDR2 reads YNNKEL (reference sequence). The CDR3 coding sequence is TGTGCCAGCAGCAGAGCTTCGGGACAGATGTCCTATGGCTACACCTTC. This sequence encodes CASSRASGQMSYGYTF. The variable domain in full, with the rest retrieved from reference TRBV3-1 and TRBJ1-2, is DTAVSQTPKYLVTQMGNDKSIKCEQNLGHDTMYWYKQDSKKFLKIMFSYNNKELIINETVPNRFSPKSPDKAHLNLHINSLELGDSAVYFCASSRASGQMSYGYTFGSGTRLTVV.

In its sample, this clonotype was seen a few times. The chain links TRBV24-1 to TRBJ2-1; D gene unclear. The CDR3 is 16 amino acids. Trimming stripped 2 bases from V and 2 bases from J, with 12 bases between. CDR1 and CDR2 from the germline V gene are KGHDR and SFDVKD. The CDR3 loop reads CATSDSRDNPYNEQFF. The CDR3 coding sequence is TGTGCCACCAGTGATTCCCGAGACAATCCCTACAATGAGCAGTTCTTC.

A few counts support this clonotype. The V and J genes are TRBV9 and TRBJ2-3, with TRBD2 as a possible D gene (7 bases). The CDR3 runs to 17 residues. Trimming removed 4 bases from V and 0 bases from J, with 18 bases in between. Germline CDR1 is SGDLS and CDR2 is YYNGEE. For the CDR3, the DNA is TGTGCCAGCAGCCCATGGGAGGGGGACCCAAGCACAGATACGCAGTATTTT. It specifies CASSPWEGDPSTDTQYF.

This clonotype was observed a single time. CDR3 bases: TGTGCCATCAGTGAGCCCGGCAGGGAAATGAATGAGCAGTTCTTC. It encodes CAISEPGREMNEQFF. The V gene is TRBV10-3, the J gene TRBJ2-1; D might be TRBD1 (5 bases). CDR1 is ENHRY, CDR2 SYGVKD, per germline. CDR3 length equals 15 residues. V lost 2 bases to trimming and J lost 7 bases, with 15 bases between them.

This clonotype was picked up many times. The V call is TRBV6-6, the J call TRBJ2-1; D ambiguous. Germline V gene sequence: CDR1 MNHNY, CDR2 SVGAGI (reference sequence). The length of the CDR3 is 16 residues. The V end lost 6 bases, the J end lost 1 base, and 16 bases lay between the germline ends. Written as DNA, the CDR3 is TGTGCCAGCAGCCCAACCCCAGATACTTCCTACAATGAGCAGTTCTTC. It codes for CASSPTPDTSYNEQFF.

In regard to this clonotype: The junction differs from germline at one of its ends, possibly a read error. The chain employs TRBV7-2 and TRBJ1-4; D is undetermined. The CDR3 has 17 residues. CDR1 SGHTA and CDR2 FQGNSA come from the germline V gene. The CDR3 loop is CASSLDSDPTTNEKLFF. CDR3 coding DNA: TGTGCCAGCAGTTTAGATTCAGACCCCACAACTAATGAAAAACTGTTTTTT.

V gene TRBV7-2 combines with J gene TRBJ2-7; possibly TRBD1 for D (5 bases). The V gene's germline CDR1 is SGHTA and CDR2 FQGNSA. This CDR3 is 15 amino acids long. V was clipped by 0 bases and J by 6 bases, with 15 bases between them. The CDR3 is CASSLALGATLEQYF. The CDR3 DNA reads TGTGCCAGCAGCTTAGCTCTAGGGGCAACACTCGAGCAGTACTTC.

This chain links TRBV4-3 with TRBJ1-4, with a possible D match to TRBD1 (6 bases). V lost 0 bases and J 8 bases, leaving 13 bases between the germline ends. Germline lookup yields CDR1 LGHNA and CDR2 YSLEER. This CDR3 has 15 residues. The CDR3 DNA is TGCGCCAGCAGCCAAGACGGCAGGGGCGACGAAAAACTGTTTTTT. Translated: CASSQDGRGDEKLFF.

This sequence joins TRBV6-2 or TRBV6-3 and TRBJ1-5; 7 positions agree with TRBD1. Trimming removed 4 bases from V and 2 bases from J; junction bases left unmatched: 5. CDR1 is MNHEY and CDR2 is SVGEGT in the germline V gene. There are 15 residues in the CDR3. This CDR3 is CASSWYDRGNQPQHF. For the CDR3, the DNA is TGTGCCAGCAGTTGGTACGACAGGGGCAATCAGCCCCAGCATTTT.